This record covers a single T cell receptor beta chain. Produced via immunoSEQ multiplex PCR; TCRdb's table is partial and in-frame only. This sample's table reports some 150,000 clones. The source of the sample is a study of T cell responses to AZD1222 COVID-19 vaccine. The ends were cut back, 6 bases at V and 4 bases at J, with 15 bases in the middle. The CDR3 extends over 15 amino acids. Germline values: CDR1 SNHLY, CDR2 FYNNEI. The sample taken for sequencing was peripheral blood. The gene calls are TRBV2 and TRBJ2-2; D may correspond to TRBD1 or TRBD2 (6 bases each). This TCR derives from an adult in good health. This CDR3 reads CASRDGGHGTGELFF. DNA for the CDR3: TGTGCCAGCAGGGACGGGGGCCATGGCACCGGGGAGCTGTTTTTT.